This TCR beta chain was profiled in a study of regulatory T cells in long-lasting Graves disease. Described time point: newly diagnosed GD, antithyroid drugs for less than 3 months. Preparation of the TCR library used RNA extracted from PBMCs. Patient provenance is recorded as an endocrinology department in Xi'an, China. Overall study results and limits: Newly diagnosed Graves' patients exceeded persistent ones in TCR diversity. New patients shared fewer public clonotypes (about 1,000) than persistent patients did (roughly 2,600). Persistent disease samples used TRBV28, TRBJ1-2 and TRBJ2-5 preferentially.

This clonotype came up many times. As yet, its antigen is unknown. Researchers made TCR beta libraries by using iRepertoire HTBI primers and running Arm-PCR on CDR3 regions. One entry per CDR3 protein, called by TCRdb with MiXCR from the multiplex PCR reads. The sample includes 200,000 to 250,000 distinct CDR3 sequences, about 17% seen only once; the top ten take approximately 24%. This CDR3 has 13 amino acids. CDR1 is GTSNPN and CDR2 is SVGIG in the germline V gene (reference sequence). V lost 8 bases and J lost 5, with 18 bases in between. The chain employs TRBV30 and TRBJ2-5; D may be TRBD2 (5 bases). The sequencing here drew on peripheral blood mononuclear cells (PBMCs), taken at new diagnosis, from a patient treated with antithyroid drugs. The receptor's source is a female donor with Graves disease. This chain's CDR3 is CARSGGRKETQYF. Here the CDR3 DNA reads TGTGCCAGGTCCGGTGGGAGAAAGGAGACCCAGTACTTC.